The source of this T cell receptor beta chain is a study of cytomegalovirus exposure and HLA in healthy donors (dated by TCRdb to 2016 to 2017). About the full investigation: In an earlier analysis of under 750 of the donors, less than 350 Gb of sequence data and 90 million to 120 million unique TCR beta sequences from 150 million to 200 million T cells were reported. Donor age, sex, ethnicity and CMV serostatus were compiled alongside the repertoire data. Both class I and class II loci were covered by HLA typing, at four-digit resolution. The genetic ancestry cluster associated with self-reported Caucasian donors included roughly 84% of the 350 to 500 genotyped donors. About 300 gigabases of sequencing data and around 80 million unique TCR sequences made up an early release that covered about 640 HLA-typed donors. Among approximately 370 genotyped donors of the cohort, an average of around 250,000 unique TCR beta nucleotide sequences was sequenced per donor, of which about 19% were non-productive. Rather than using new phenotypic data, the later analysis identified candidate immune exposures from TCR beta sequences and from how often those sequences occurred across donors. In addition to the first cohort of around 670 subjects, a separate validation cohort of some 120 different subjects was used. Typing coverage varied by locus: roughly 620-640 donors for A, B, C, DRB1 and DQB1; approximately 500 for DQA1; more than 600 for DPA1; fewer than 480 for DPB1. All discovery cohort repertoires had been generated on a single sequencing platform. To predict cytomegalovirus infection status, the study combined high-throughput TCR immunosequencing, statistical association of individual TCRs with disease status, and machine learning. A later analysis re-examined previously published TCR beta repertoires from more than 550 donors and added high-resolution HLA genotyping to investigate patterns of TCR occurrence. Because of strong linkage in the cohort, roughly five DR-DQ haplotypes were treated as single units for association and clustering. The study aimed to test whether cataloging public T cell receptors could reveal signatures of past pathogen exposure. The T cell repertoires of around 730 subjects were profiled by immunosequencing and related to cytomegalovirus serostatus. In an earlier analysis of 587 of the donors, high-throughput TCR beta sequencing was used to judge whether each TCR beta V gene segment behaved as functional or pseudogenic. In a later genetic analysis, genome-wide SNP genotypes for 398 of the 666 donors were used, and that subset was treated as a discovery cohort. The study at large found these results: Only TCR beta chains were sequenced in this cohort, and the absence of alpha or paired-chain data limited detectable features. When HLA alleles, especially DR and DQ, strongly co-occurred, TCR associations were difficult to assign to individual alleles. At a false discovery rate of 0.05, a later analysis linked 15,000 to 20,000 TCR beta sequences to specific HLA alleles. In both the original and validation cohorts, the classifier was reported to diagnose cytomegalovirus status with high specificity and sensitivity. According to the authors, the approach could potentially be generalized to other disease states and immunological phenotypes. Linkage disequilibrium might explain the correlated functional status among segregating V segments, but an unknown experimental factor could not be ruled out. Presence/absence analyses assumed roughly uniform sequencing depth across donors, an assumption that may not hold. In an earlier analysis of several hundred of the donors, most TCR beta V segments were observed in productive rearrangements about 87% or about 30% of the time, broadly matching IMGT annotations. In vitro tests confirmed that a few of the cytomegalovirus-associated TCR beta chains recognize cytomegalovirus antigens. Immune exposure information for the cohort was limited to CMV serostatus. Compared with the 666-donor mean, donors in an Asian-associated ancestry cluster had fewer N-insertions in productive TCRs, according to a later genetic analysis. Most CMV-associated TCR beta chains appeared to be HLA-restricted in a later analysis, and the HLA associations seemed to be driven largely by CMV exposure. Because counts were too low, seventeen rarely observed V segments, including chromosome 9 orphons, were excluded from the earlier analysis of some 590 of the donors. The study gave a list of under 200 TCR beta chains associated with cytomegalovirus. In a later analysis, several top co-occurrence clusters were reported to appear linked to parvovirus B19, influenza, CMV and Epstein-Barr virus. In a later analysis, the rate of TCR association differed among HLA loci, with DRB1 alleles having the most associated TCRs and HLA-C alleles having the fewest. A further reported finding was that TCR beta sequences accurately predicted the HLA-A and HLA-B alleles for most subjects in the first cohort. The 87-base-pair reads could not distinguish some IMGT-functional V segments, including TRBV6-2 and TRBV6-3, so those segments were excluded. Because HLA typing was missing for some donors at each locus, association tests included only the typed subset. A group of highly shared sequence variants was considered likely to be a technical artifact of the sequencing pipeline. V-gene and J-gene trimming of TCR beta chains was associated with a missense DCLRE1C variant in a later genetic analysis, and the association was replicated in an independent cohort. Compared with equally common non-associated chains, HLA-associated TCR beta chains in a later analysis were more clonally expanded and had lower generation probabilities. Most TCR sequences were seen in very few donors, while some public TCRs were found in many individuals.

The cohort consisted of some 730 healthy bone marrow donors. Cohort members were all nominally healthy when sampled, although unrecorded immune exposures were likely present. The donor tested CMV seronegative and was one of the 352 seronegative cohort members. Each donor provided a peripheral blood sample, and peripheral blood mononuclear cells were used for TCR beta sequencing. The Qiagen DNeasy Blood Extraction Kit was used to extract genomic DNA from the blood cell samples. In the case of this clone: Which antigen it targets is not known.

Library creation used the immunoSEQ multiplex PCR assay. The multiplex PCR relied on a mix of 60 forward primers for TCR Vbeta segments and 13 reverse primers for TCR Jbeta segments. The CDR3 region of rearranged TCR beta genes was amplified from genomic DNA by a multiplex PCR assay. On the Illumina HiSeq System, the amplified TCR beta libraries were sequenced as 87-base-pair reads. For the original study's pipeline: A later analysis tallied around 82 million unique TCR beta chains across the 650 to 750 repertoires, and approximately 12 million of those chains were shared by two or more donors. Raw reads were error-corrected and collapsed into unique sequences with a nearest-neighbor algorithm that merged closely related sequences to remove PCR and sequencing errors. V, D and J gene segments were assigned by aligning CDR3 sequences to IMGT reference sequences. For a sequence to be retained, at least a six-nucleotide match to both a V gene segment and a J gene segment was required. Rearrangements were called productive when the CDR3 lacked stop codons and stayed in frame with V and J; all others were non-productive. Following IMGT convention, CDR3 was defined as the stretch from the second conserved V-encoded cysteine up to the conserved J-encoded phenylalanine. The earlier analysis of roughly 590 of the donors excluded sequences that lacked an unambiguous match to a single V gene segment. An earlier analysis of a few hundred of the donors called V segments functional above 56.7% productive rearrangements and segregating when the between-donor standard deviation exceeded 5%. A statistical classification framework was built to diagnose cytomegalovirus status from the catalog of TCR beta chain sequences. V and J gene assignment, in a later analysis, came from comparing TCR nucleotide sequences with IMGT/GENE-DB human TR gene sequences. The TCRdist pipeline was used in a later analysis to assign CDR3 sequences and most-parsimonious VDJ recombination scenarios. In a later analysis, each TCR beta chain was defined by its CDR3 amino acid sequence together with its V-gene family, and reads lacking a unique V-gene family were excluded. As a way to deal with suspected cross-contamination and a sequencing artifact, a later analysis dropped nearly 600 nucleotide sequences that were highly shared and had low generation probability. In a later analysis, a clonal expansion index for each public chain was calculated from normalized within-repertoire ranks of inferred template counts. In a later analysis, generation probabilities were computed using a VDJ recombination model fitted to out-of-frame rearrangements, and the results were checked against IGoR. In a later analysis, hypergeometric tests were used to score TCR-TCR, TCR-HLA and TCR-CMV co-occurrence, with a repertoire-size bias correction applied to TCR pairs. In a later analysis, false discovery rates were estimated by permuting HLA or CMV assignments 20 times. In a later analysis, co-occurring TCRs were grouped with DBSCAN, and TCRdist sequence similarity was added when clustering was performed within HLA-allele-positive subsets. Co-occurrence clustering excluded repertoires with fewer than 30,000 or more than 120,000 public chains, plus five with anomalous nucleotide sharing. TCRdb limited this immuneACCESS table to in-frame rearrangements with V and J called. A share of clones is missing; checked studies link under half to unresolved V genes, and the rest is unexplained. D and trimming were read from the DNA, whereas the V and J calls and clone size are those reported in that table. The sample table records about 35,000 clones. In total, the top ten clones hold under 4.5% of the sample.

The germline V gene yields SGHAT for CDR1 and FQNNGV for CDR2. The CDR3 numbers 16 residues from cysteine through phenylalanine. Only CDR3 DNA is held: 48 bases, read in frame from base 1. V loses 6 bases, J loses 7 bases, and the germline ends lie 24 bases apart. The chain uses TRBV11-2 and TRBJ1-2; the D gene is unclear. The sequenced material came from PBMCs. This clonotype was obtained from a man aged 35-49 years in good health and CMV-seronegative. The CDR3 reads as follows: CASSAQVEPTQLGYTF. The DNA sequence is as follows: TGTGCCAGCAGTGCCCAAGTTGAGCCGACTCAACTTGGCTACACCTTC.